The TCR beta chain under discussion was sequenced for a study of T cell responses to AZD1222 COVID-19 vaccine. Whole-study context: Second-dose groups at about 4 or about 12 weeks were pooled.

The V end lost 2 bases, the J end lost 7 bases, and 12 bases lay between the germline ends. This CDR3 is built from 14 residues. Sequenced by immunoSEQ multiplex PCR; TCRdb stores in-frame clones only, minus some. The table shows approximately 110,000 clones, with around 81% occurring only once. Here the sequenced sample was peripheral blood, taken on day 0 of AZD1222 vaccination. This receptor was obtained from an adult in good health. The J gene is TRBJ2-1, the V gene TRBV23-1, with D perhaps TRBD1 (6 bases). TRBV23-1 is filed as an ORF, its function uncertain. The CDR3, as DNA: TGCGCCAGCAGTCAAGGAAACAGGGAGAATGAGCAGTTCTTC. As protein: CASSQGNRENEQFF.